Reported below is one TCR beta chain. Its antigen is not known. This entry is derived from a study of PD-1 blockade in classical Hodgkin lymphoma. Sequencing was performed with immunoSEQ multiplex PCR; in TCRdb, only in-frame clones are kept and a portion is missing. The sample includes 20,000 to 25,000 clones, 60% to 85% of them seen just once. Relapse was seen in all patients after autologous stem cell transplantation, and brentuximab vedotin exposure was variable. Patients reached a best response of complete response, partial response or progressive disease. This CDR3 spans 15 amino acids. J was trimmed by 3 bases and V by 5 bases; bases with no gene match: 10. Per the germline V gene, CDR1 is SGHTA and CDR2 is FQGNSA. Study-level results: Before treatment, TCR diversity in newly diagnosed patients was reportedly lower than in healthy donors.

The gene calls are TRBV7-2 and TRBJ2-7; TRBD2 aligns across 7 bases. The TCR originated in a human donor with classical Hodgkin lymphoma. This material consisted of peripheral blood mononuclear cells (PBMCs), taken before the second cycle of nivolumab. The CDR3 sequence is CASSLRGGPLYEQYF. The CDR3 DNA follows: TGTGCCAGCAGCCTGCGGGGAGGGCCGCTCTACGAGCAGTACTTC.